This T cell receptor (beta chain) was obtained from a study of post-analysis software for immune sequencing data. Study background: Relapsing-remitting, secondary progressive and progressive-relapsing multiple sclerosis courses were included.

The V gene lost 7 bases and the J gene lost 6 bases, with 12 bases spanning the gap. Germline CDR1 is SNHLY and CDR2 is FYNNEI. The CDR3 has 12 residues. The TCR beta cDNA libraries contained unique molecular identifiers. Some 500,000 cDNA molecules were obtained per 1 to 10 million input T cells. TCRdb redid the calling of the PCR reads with MiXCR, one entry per CDR3 protein. The table includes roughly 650,000 distinct CDR3 sequences, approximately 60% detected once. The sample holds a few counts of this clonotype. The antigen is not known. Study results and caveats: Normalized Chao1 diversity was significantly lower in multiple sclerosis patients than in controls. Samples from a shared batch, those prepared together, strongly co-clustered by F measure. TRBV5-6, TRBV5-1 and TRBV20-1 belonged to a set of a handful of TRBV segments that were more frequent in patients than controls.

This receptor was identified in a girl aged 2 to 10 with multiple sclerosis. Input material: blood. The V call is TRBV2, the J call TRBJ1-2, with D maybe TRBD1 (5 bases). The CDR3 spells CASKGTPHGYTF. CDR3 in DNA: TGTGCCAGCAAAGGGACCCCACATGGCTACACCTTC.